This T cell receptor (beta chain) was recovered during a study of cytomegalovirus exposure and HLA in healthy donors. Study-level findings and limits: It was confirmed in vitro that a few of the CMV-associated chains were specific for CMV antigens.

Remarks on this clone: The antigen is not known.

This table comes from immunoSEQ multiplex PCR, and its TCRdb copy is limited to in-frame clones, with some not included. The sample lists 200,000 to 300,000 clones, roughly 87% seen once, with approximately 3.1% in the top ten. The V gene's germline CDR1 is SQVTM and CDR2 ANQGSEA. This CDR3 comprises 12 residues. Trimming cost V 5 bases and J 5 bases; bases outside gene matches: 2. The material sequenced was PBMCs. The chain couples TRBV29-1 to TRBJ2-2; 7 bases map to TRBD2. This TCR derives from a woman in her twenties or thirties in good health and CMV-seronegative. Here the CDR3 DNA reads TGCAGCGTTCGACTAGCTACCGGGGAGCTGTTTTTT. It codes for CSVRLATGELFF.